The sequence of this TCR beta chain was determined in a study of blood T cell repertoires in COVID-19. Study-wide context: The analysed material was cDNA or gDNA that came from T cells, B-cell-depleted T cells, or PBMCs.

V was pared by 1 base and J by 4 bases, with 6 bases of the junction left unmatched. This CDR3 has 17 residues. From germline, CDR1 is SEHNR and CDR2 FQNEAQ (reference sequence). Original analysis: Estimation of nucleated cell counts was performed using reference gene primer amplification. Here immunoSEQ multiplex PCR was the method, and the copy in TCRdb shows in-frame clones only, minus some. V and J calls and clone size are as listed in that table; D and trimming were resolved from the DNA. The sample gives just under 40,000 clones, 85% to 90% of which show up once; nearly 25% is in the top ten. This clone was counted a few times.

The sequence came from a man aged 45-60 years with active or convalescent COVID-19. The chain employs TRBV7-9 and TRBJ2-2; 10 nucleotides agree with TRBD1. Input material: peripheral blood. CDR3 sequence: CASSLGFGQGGTGELFF. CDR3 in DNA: TGTGCCAGCAGCTTAGGATTCGGACAGGGGGGCACCGGGGAGCTGTTTTTT.